The TCR beta chain under discussion was sequenced for a study of cytomegalovirus exposure and HLA in healthy donors. Study results and limitations: Accounts indicate the classifier identified cytomegalovirus status with strong specificity and sensitivity. In a later analysis, TCR association rates varied by HLA locus: DRB1 most, HLA-C fewest.

Primers included in the PCR were 60 Vbeta and 13 Jbeta primers. As originally analysed: An analysis performed later counted about 80 million unique TCR beta chains (roughly 11 million of them shared). Assay used: immunoSEQ multiplex PCR; TCRdb lists only in-frame clones, some missing. That table gives V, J and clone size, and the DNA gave D and trimming. The sample lists 75,000 to 95,000 clones, just under 85% occurring once. Deletions cut 4 bases from V and 4 bases from J, with 17 bases between. Germline V gives CDR1 MGHRA, CDR2 YSYEKL. CDR3 length: 16 amino acids. On this clone itself: Its cognate antigen is unknown.

This receptor was taken from a woman between 18 and 29 years old in good health and CMV-seropositive. V gene TRBV4-1 combines with J gene TRBJ2-1; a possible D gene is TRBD2 (5 bases). Material: PBMCs. CDR3 loop: CASSRGGLVLYNEQFF. Here the CDR3 DNA reads TGCGCCAGCAGCCGCGGAGGACTTGTGTTGTACAATGAGCAGTTCTTC.